This is a list of T cell receptor beta chains from one sample in a study of post-analysis software for immune sequencing data. TCRdb reprocessed the PCR reads with MiXCR, giving one entry per CDR3 protein. The repertoire holds approximately 730,000 distinct CDR3 sequences, with about 45% as singletons. The sequenced sample was blood. The source is a girl aged 10-17 years with multiple sclerosis. Each CDR3 is given with its conserved first and last residue. D genes are given only for firm matches. Some rows have no size entry. The others give once, few or many, or a class for an expanded clone.

V	D	J	size	DNA	CDR3
TRBV3-1	.	TRBJ1-2	.	TGTGCCAGCAGCCAAGAGACACAGGGAGATTCGGGTGGCTACACCTTC	CASSQETQGDSGGYTF
TRBV29-1	.	TRBJ2-5	.	TGCAGCGTAGCAGCACAAGAGACCCAGTACTTC	CSVAAQETQYF
TRBV6-6	TRBD1	TRBJ2-1	.	TGTGCCAGCACCGACAGGGAGAATGAGCAGTTCTTC	CASTDRENEQFF
TRBV7-3	TRBD2	TRBJ2-4	few	TGTGCCAGCAGCCCCCACCGGGAGCGGGAGATGGGGAAAAACATTCAGTACTTC	CASSPHREREMGKNIQYF
TRBV29-1	TRBD2	TRBJ2-7	few	TGCAGCGTCCGCCCGATCGGGACTAGGGGCCACGAGCAGTACTTC	CSVRPIGTRGHEQYF
TRBV7-2	.	TRBJ2-3	.	TGTGCCAGCAGAAAACAGGGGAGCGGGCGTGATACGCAGTATTTT	CASRKQGSGRDTQYF
TRBV29-1	.	TRBJ2-3	.	TGCAGCGTTGAAGAGGCACAGGACCTCACAGATACGCAGTATTTT	CSVEEAQDLTDTQYF
TRBV6-5	.	TRBJ1-2	many	TGTGCCAGCAGTTACTCGGGCCGAGATACTAACTATGGCTACACCTTC	CASSYSGRDTNYGYTF
TRBV28	TRBD2	TRBJ2-1	few	TGTGCCAGCAGTTTATCCCCGGGAGGGTGGAATGAGCAGTTCTTC	CASSLSPGGWNEQFF
TRBV30	.	TRBJ2-2	.	TGTGCCTGGAGTGCCCGAGAGCCCACCGGGGAGCTGTTTTTT	CAWSAREPTGELFF
TRBV19	.	TRBJ2-3	.	TGTGCCAGTAGTATCGAGTCCACAGATACGCAGTATTTT	CASSIESTDTQYF
TRBV7-9	.	TRBJ2-3	.	TGTGCCAGCAGCGACAACACAGATACGCAGTATTTT	CASSDNTDTQYF
TRBV12-3/TRBV12-4	.	TRBJ1-4	.	TGTGCCAGCAGTTCCCAGCTTGCAACTAATGAAAAACTGTTTTTT	CASSSQLATNEKLFF
TRBV12-3/TRBV12-4	TRBD2	TRBJ2-5	.	TGTGCCAGCACCCCGGGACTAGCGGGAGGAACATGGGAGACCCAGTACTTC	CASTPGLAGGTWETQYF
TRBV10-3	.	TRBJ2-3	few	TGTGCCATCAGTGAGTCGCGAGTCTTAGTACCAGATACGCAGTATTTT	CAISESRVLVPDTQYF
TRBV24-1	.	TRBJ2-1	few	TGTGCCACCAGTGCTCCAGACAGGGAGGCTGAGCAGTTCTTC	CATSAPDREAEQFF
TRBV4-3	.	TRBJ2-6	few	TGCGCCAGCAGCCAAGACTGGGGGCTCGGGGCCAACGTCCTGACTTTC	CASSQDWGLGANVLTF
TRBV20-1	.	TRBJ1-2	few	TGCAGTGCTACATCTCCCGGGAACCTCTATGGCTACACCTTC	CSATSPGNLYGYTF
TRBV29-1	.	TRBJ2-1	few	TGCAGCGTTCAACCCGCGGAATACAATGAGCAGTTCTTC	CSVQPAEYNEQFF
TRBV18	.	TRBJ1-5	.	TGTGCCAGCTCACGGGTTAATTCGGCTCAGCATTTT	CASSRVNSAQHF
TRBV29-1	TRBD1	TRBJ2-3	few	TGCAGCGAGTCAGGGGGTCTGGCAGATACGCAGTATTTT	CSESGGLADTQYF
TRBV7-2	.	TRBJ2-3	few	TGTGCCAGCAGCTGGGACCCGGCTAGCACAGATACGCAGTATTTT	CASSWDPASTDTQYF
TRBV6-6	.	TRBJ2-4	.	TGTGCCAGCAGTTACTCGGGCGGCCTTCAGTACTTC	CASSYSGGLQYF
TRBV28	.	TRBJ2-4	.	TGTGCCAGCAGTCCTCCCGCCCAAAACATTCAGTACTTC	CASSPPAQNIQYF
TRBV20-1	.	TRBJ2-7	once	TGCAGTGCTAGAAGTGACAGAGAATACGAGCAGTACTTC	CSARSDREYEQYF
TRBV12-3/TRBV12-4	TRBD2	TRBJ2-3	few	TGTGCCAGCAGTTCCCCAGCGCCCGGGAGGGAGGGCACAGATACGCAGTATTTT	CASSSPAPGREGTDTQYF
TRBV6-5	TRBD2	TRBJ2-1	.	TGTGCCAGCAGACCTAGCGGGGTCTACAATGAGCAGTTCTTC	CASRPSGVYNEQFF
TRBV7-8	.	TRBJ2-7	.	TGTGCCAGCAGCTGGCGATTAGCAAAGTCCCTCGGGGAGCAGTACTTC	CASSWRLAKSLGEQYF
TRBV12-5	.	TRBJ2-3	.	TGTGCTAGCGCCTCCAGTGGCAAGCTCACAGATACGCAGTATTTT	CASASSGKLTDTQYF
TRBV27	TRBD2	TRBJ2-3	.	TGTGCCAGCAGTTCAGAGACTAGCGGGAGTTCAGATACGCAGTATTTT	CASSSETSGSSDTQYF
TRBV2	TRBD2	TRBJ2-1	.	TGTGCCAGCAAGGCTAGCGGGAGTGATGAGCAGTTCTTC	CASKASGSDEQFF
TRBV19	TRBD2	TRBJ2-1	.	TGTGCCAGTAAACGGCGGGAGGGCCGTGATGAGCAGTTCTTC	CASKRREGRDEQFF
TRBV29-1	TRBD1	TRBJ2-2	.	TGCAGCGTCGACAGGGGGTTGAACACCGGGGAGCTGTTTTTT	CSVDRGLNTGELFF
TRBV12-3/TRBV12-4	TRBD1	TRBJ2-7	.	TGTGCCAACAGTCCAAGAGGGACAGGGTCCTACGAGCAGTACTTC	CANSPRGTGSYEQYF
TRBV3-1	.	TRBJ1-2	.	TGTGCCAGCAGCCATTACAGGGTTAACTATGGCTACACCTTC	CASSHYRVNYGYTF
TRBV6-5	TRBD2	TRBJ2-1	.	TGTGCCAGCACCAAGACTAGCGGTGAGCAGTTCTTC	CASTKTSGEQFF
TRBV29-1	.	TRBJ2-6	.	TGCAGCGTCGCACCGGGACACGCCGTCTCTGGGGCCAACGTCCTGACTTTC	CSVAPGHAVSGANVLTF
TRBV18	.	TRBJ1-2	.	TGTGCCAGCTCACCTACAGGGACCCACTATGGCTACACCTTC	CASSPTGTHYGYTF
TRBV5-6	.	TRBJ1-1	once	TGTGCCAGCAGCTTGAGGGTGGGGCTGGCGGGCACTGAAGCTTTCTTT	CASSLRVGLAGTEAFF
TRBV5-1	TRBD1	TRBJ2-2	.	TGCGCCAGCAGCCTGGGGACAGGCGCGAACACCGGGGAGCTGTTTTTT	CASSLGTGANTGELFF
TRBV4-2	TRBD2	TRBJ2-1	.	TGTGCCGGCAGCCAAGTTGACGGTAGCGGGAAAAATGAGCAGTTCTTC	CAGSQVDGSGKNEQFF
TRBV27	.	TRBJ1-1	few	TGTGCCAGCAGTTTTGGTCAGAAGAGCACTGAAGCTTTCTTT	CASSFGQKSTEAFF
TRBV5-6	.	TRBJ1-5	.	TGTGCCAGCAGCTCGGCAGAAGGTCAGCCCCAGCATTTT	CASSSAEGQPQHF